This entry is about one T cell receptor beta chain. The antigen is undetermined. This entry is derived from a study of OX40 agonist ivuxolimab in advanced cancers. Across the study: With a range of roughly 20 to 80, age averaged about 58 years, and around 83% were male. Under the entry rules, prior anti-PD-1, anti-PD-L1 or anti-CTLA-4 therapy was allowed, and 35% to 40% had some.

Notes on the study in general: Fewer expanded clones were found on average in CD4+ than in CD8+ T cells. The study observed clonal expansion of CD4+ and CD8+ blood T cells by week 6 at 0.1 to 3.0 mg/kg.

This table comes from immunoSEQ multiplex PCR, and its TCRdb copy is limited to in-frame clones, with some not included. The sample carries about 28,000 clones, around 85% recorded once. Trimming left V 4 bases short and J 7 bases short, with 11 bases between. The CDR3 length is 11 residues. The germline V gene has CDR1 SQVTM and CDR2 ANQGSEA. The sequence was collected from an adult with an advanced solid tumor such as melanoma, head and neck, liver or kidney cancer. This chain joins TRBV29-1 and TRBJ2-7; D not resolved. The material was CD4+ or CD8+ T cells sorted from blood, obtained in a trial of the OX40 agonist ivuxolimab. This chain's CDR3 is CSVGDTREQYF. The CDR3 coding sequence is TGCAGCGTTGGCGACACGAGGGAGCAGTACTTC.